This T cell receptor (beta chain) was captured in a study of identical twins. As to this clonotype: Since a much larger clone is just one base distant, this may be a read error.

Germline loops: CDR1 SGHDN, CDR2 FVKESK. The CDR3 contains 13 residues. TCRdb used MiXCR to reprocess the 5' RACE reads, holding one entry per CDR3 protein. The profile covers 1.5 million or so distinct CDR3 sequences, with under 35% appearing a single time and over 0.25% taken by the ten largest. Specimen: cord blood. J is TRBJ1-1 and V is TRBV14; D gene unclear. The receptor was isolated from a newborn girl in good health. Written as DNA, the CDR3 is TGTGCCATCAGCCAAGGATGGAACACTGAAGCTTTCTTT. It translates to CAISQGWNTEAFF.